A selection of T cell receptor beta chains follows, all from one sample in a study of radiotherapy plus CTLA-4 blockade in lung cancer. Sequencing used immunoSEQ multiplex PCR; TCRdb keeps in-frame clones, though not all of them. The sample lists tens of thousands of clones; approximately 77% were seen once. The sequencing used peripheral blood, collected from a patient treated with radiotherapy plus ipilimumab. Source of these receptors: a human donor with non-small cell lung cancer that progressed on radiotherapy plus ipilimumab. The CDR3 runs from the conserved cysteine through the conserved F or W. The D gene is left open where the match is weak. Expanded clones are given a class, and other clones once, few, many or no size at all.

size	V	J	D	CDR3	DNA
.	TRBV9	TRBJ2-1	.	CASSVSGGQDSPYNEQFF	TGTGCCAGCAGCGTAAGTGGGGGTCAGGACTCACCTTACAATGAGCAGTTCTTC
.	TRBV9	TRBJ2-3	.	CASSGRRSTDTQYF	TGTGCCAGCAGCGGCCGACGGAGCACAGATACGCAGTATTTT
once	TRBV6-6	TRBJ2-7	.	CASSYSANEQYF	TGTGCCAGCAGTTATTCAGCGAACGAGCAGTACTTC
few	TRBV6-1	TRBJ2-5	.	CASSEPLAHETQYF	TGTGCCAGCAGTGAACCCCTAGCCCACGAGACCCAGTACTTC
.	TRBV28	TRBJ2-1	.	CASSLNRVYEQFF	TGTGCCAGCAGTTTAAACAGGGTTTATGAGCAGTTCTTC
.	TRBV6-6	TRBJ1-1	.	CASTQKGGGTEAFF	TGTGCCAGCACCCAGAAAGGAGGGGGCACTGAAGCTTTCTTT
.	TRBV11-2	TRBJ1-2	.	CASSGTGTYGYTF	TGTGCCAGCAGCGGTACAGGGACCTATGGCTACACCTTC
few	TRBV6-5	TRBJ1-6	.	CASRPGYNSPLHF	TGTGCCAGCAGGCCAGGCTATAATTCACCCCTCCACTTT
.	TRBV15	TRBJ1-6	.	CATSRDVLGNSPLHF	TGTGCCACCAGCAGAGATGTATTGGGGAATTCACCCCTCCACTTT
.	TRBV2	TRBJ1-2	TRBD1	CASSDWTGGNYGYTF	TGTGCCAGCAGTGACTGGACAGGTGGAAACTATGGCTACACCTTC
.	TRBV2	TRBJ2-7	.	CASSRTDFYEQYF	TGTGCCAGCAGTCGGACAGACTTCTACGAGCAGTACTTC
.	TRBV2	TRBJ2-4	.	CASRGPRQAKNIQYF	TGTGCCAGCAGGGGTCCAAGACAGGCCAAAAACATTCAGTACTTC
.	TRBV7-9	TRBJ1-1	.	CASSSLQGGHTEAFF	TGTGCCAGCAGCTCCCTTCAGGGAGGGCACACTGAAGCTTTCTTT
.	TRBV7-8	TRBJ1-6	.	CASSLGSGVNSPLHF	TGTGCCAGCAGCTTAGGTTCAGGGGTGAATTCACCCCTCCACTTT
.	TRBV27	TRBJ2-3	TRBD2	CASSFEPSHSGKTDTQYF	TGTGCCAGCAGTTTTGAACCAAGCCATAGCGGGAAGACAGATACGCAGTATTTT